The 26 T cell receptor beta chains presented below share a single source sample, sequenced in a study of blood T cell repertoires in COVID-19. Assay: immunoSEQ multiplex PCR; the TCRdb copy retains only in-frame clones and omits some. The data hold 150,000 to 200,000 clones, with over 75% observed a single time. The sequenced material came from PBMCs or T cells enriched from blood (not recorded which). Source of these receptors: a man aged 45-65 years who had recovered from COVID-19.

V is TRBV18 and J is TRBJ2-1, with TRBD1 as a possible D gene (5 bases). The V end was cut by 2 bases, the J end by 1 base, with 9 bases between. The CDR3 runs to 15 residues. Germline values: CDR1 KGHSH, CDR2 LQKENI. DNA for the CDR3: TGTGCCAGCTCACCAGAAGGGGCATCCTACAATGAGCAGTTCTTC. This gives the protein CASSPEGASYNEQFF.

This clone has a single count. The chain joins TRBV28 to TRBJ1-4; TRBD1 matches 9 bases. V lost 4 bases, J lost 7 bases, and 4 bases stayed unmatched. Germline CDR1 MDHEN, CDR2 SYDVKM. This CDR3 comprises 14 residues. CDR3 sequence reads: CASSSGTGTEKLFF. In DNA, the CDR3 is TGTGCCAGCAGTTCCGGGACAGGGACTGAAAAACTGTTTTTT. The entire variable domain, with the rest obtained from reference TRBV28 and TRBJ1-4, is as follows: DVKVTQSSRYLVKRTGEKVFLECVQDMDHENMFWYRQDPGLGLRLIYFSYDVKMKEKGDIPEGYSVSREKKERFSLILESASTNQTSMYLCASSSGTGTEKLFFGSGTQLSVL.

This clone appeared a few times. The chain uses TRBV7-8 and TRBJ1-1; perhaps TRBD1 as D (5 bases). V dropped 1 base and J dropped 4 bases, with 13 bases sitting between them. CDR3 length: 15 amino acids. Germline V gene data show CDR1 as SGHVS and CDR2 as FQNEAQ. The CDR3 DNA reads TGTGCCAGCAGCTTAGAAGGGTCAGGGCGCACTGAAGCTTTCTTT. Protein: CASSLEGSGRTEAFF.

The chain joins TRBV19 to TRBJ2-3; 12 positions match TRBD2. V dropped 3 bases and J dropped 3; count of bases not matched to a gene: 4. Germline loops: CDR1 LNHDA, CDR2 SQIVND (reference sequence). The CDR3 length is 16 residues. The CDR3 DNA follows: TGTGCCAGTAGTATCCTAGCGGGGGGGCCAACAGATACGCAGTATTTT. Its translation: CASSILAGGPTDTQYF.

The CDR3 region has the DNA TGTGCCGTCCTGTCTAGTTATGGCTACACCTTC. It yields the protein CAVLSSYGYTF. The chain uses TRBV7-2 and TRBJ1-2; D unresolved. CDR1 is SGHTA and CDR2 is FQGNSA in the germline V gene. Trimming left V 11 bases short and J 5 bases short, with 12 bases between. The CDR3 has 11 residues.

This clone was seen just once. The rearrangement uses TRBV4-1 and TRBJ1-4, with D possibly TRBD1 on 5 matching bases. Per germline, CDR1 MGHRA and CDR2 YSYEKL. The CDR3 runs to 15 residues. V dropped 0 bases and J dropped 6 bases, with 11 bases sitting between them. This CDR3 is CASSQEPGPDEKLFF. CDR3 in DNA: TGCGCCAGCAGCCAAGAACCAGGGCCGGATGAAAAACTGTTTTTT.

The chain has TRBV28 and TRBJ2-3; D gene unclear. Germline V gene lookup returns CDR1 MDHEN and CDR2 SYDVKM. V lost 3 bases and J lost 1, with 11 bases in between. The CDR3 covers 15 residues. CDR3 amino acids: CASSFGLTRTDTQYF. CDR3 in DNA: TGTGCCAGCAGTTTTGGGCTTACCCGCACAGATACGCAGTATTTT.

The V and J genes are TRBV5-5 and TRBJ1-1; perhaps TRBD1 as D (5 bases). The CDR3 loop spans 15 amino acids. With 6 bases removed from V and 4 bases from J, the gap between germline ends came to 19 bases. The germline gives CDR1 SGHKS, CDR2 YYEKEE (reference sequence). The CDR3 loop is CASNYGAGGFTEAFF. CDR3 bases: TGTGCCAGCAACTACGGGGCGGGGGGTTTCACTGAAGCTTTCTTT.

CDR3 amino acids: CASSRLAGTGALNTGELFF. The CDR3 DNA follows: TGCGCCAGCAGCCGACTAGCCGGGACAGGGGCCCTTAACACCGGGGAGCTGTTTTTT. The rearrangement joins TRBV5-1 to TRBJ2-2; 10 positions agree with TRBD1. The trim removed 4 bases at V and 2 bases at J, leaving 14 bases unmatched. Germline CDR1 is SGHRS and CDR2 is YFSETQ. The length of the CDR3 is 19 residues.

The J gene is TRBJ2-1, the V gene TRBV21-1; TRBD1 is the table's D call and was not checked against the DNA. TRBV21-1 is a documented pseudogene. This CDR3 is built from 16 residues. This chain's CDR3 is CASRSRVVQGVNEQFF. The DNA of the CDR3 is TGTGCCAGCAGATCAAGGGTAGTACAGGGAGTGAATGAGCAGTTCTTC.

The rearrangement links TRBV15 to TRBJ1-2; D gene uncertain. The germline V gene encodes CDR1 LNHNV and CDR2 YYDKDF (reference sequence). The CDR3 has 13 amino acids. Trimming shortened V by 1 base and J by 8 bases, and 11 bases separated the two germline ends. CDR3 sequence reads: CATSRGHSPGYTF. The CDR3 DNA follows: TGTGCCACCAGCAGAGGACACAGTCCCGGCTACACCTTC.

This chain uses TRBV20-1 with TRBJ1-4; D gene unclear. V was trimmed by 3 bases and J by 5 bases, leaving 10 bases between them. In germline, CDR1 is DFQATT, CDR2 SNEGSKA (reference sequence). The CDR3 totals 13 residues. The CDR3 DNA sequence: TGCAGTGCTAGTCGGGGTTCAAATGAAAAACTGTTTTTT. Translated, it gives CSASRGSNEKLFF.

The CDR3 sequence is CASSPGRTGELFF. The CDR3 region has the DNA TGTGCCAGCAGCCCAGGGCGGACCGGGGAGCTGTTTTTT. The rearrangement uses TRBV7-2 and TRBJ2-2, with a tentative D call TRBD1 (5 bases). The ends were cut back, 5 bases at V and 5 bases at J, with 9 bases in the middle. CDR1 is SGHTA, CDR2 FQGNSA, per germline. The length of the CDR3 is 13 residues. Drawing the rest from reference TRBV7-2 and TRBJ2-2, the complete variable domain is GAGVSQSPSNKVTEKGKDVELRCDPISGHTALYWYRQSLGQGLEFLIYFQGNSAPDKSGLPSDRFSAERTGGSVSTLTIQRTQQEDSAVYLCASSPGRTGELFFGEGSRLTVL.

The chain links TRBV6-5 to TRBJ1-1; tentatively, D is TRBD1 (6 bases). Trimming took 8 bases from V and 1 from J, leaving 11 bases between them. This CDR3 region has 13 residues. CDR1 and CDR2 from the germline V gene are MNHEY and SVGAGI. CDR3 protein: CASGRGQNTEAFF. The CDR3 DNA reads TGTGCCAGCGGCAGGGGACAGAACACTGAAGCTTTCTTT.

The V call is TRBV7-9, the J call TRBJ1-5, with TRBD1 matching over 10 bases. CDR3 length equals 15 residues. Germline V lookup: CDR1 SEHNR, CDR2 FQNEAQ (reference sequence). V was clipped by 4 bases and J by 4 bases; unmatched bases: 4. The DNA of the CDR3 is TGTGCCAGCAGCTCGGGACAGGGGAGGAATCAGCCCCAGCATTTT. Its translation is CASSSGQGRNQPQHF.

This chain connects TRBV6-5 to TRBJ2-7, with TRBD2 identical over 8 bases. Germline-derived CDR1 and CDR2 are MNHEY and SVGAGI. With 6 bases clipped from V and 6 bases from J, the junction kept 10 bases outside the gene matches. The CDR3 loop spans 14 amino acids. The CDR3 DNA reads as TGTGCCAGCAGACCCCCGGGACTAGTAACCGAGCAGTACTTC. Amino acid sequence: CASRPPGLVTEQYF.

This clone was counted once. CDR3: CASSSNRGGDGYTF. The DNA for the CDR3 is TGTGCCAGCAGCTCGAATAGGGGCGGGGATGGCTACACCTTC. The gene calls are TRBV7-9 and TRBJ1-2, with D possibly matching TRBD1 (5 bases). The germline gives CDR1 SEHNR, CDR2 FQNEAQ (reference sequence). This CDR3 has 14 residues. The V gene lost 4 bases and the J gene lost 6 bases, with 15 bases spanning the gap.

The rearrangement links TRBV19 to TRBJ1-2; the D gene is possibly TRBD1 (5 bases). Trimming pared 3 bases from V and 3 bases from J, leaving 8 bases between. The CDR3 length is 13 residues. Germline V CDR1 and CDR2: LNHDA, SQIVND (reference sequence). CDR3 in DNA: TGTGCCAGTAGTATTCCGACAGACTATGGCTACACCTTC. Residues: CASSIPTDYGYTF.

The rearrangement uses TRBV9 and TRBJ1-2; D is uncertain. Germline assignment: CDR1 SGDLS and CDR2 YYNGEE. V dropped 2 bases and J dropped 2 bases, with 10 bases sitting between them. The CDR3 has 14 amino acids. The CDR3 nucleotides are TGTGCCAGCAGCGTTCTAGGGAGGAACTATGGCTACACCTTC. Its translation: CASSVLGRNYGYTF.

The CDR3 DNA follows: TGTGCCACCAGTGATTCTGGCGGGGGGGCCGGTACGCAGTATTTT. This codes for CATSDSGGGAGTQYF. The V call is TRBV24-1, the J call TRBJ2-3, with 9 bases that match TRBD2. The germline CDR1 and CDR2 sequences are KGHDR and SFDVKD. The CDR3 loop spans 15 amino acids. The V and J ends lost 2 bases and 8 bases, in that order; junction bases with no gene match: 7.

The rearrangement joins TRBV9 to TRBJ1-3, with D perhaps TRBD1 (6 bases). This CDR3 has 16 amino acids. Germline V gene lookup returns CDR1 SGDLS and CDR2 YYNGEE. Trimming left V 0 bases short and J 0 bases short, with 10 bases between. The CDR3 is CASSVDQGISGNTIYF. CDR3 sequence (DNA): TGTGCCAGCAGCGTAGATCAGGGGATCTCTGGAAACACCATATATTTT.

This chain connects TRBV6-1 to TRBJ1-1; possible D gene TRBD1, 5 bases. Germline V gives CDR1 MNHNS, CDR2 SASEGT. V lost 3 bases, J lost 10 bases, and 30 bases lay in between. CDR3 size: 18 residues. The CDR3 spells CASSDYGLRGTRDVGAFF. The CDR3 DNA is TGTGCCAGCAGTGATTATGGCTTAAGGGGTACCAGAGACGTCGGAGCTTTCTTT.

The chain uses TRBV5-1 and TRBJ2-6; a weak D match, TRBD1 (6 bases). The CDR3 is 19 residues long. Germline V gene sequence: CDR1 SGHRS, CDR2 YFSETQ. V lost 4 bases and J lost 0, with 20 bases in between. CDR3 sequence: CASSPTPRGSSSGANVLTF. CDR3 coding DNA: TGCGCCAGCAGCCCTACTCCCAGGGGCTCCAGCTCTGGGGCCAACGTCCTGACTTTC. Complete variable domain (other parts from reference TRBV5-1 and TRBJ2-6): KAGVTQTPRYLIKTRGQQVTLSCSPISGHRSVSWYQQTPGQGLQFLFEYFSETQRNKGNFPGRFSGRQFSNSRSEMNVSTLELGDSALYLCASSPTPRGSSSGANVLTFGAGSRLTVL.

This clone was recorded a few times. The chain couples TRBV6-4 to TRBJ2-1; 9 nucleotides align to TRBD1. Germline V CDR1 and CDR2: MRHNA, SNTAGT. Trimming cost V 0 bases and J 1 base; bases outside gene matches: 7. This CDR3 is 18 amino acids long. As DNA, the CDR3 is TGTGCCAGCAGTGACTCGACCGGGACAGGGTTTTCCTACAATGAGCAGTTCTTC. As protein: CASSDSTGTGFSYNEQFF.

The V gene is TRBV24-1, the J gene TRBJ1-2; 8 bases line up with TRBD1. With V trimmed by 4 bases and J by 7 bases, 7 bases remained unmatched. In germline, CDR1 is KGHDR, CDR2 SFDVKD. CDR3 length equals 14 residues. The CDR3 spells CATSDPDRVSGYTF. The CDR3 DNA is TGTGCCACCAGTGACCCGGACAGGGTAAGTGGCTACACCTTC.

The gene calls are TRBV21-1 and TRBJ2-2; no check of the table's D call, TRBD1, against the DNA was made. TRBV21-1 is a pseudogene segment. This CDR3 has 16 amino acids. The CDR3 loop is CASSPQTGSNTGELFF. The CDR3, as DNA: TGTGCCAGCAGCCCTCAAACAGGGTCGAACACCGGGGAGCTGTTTTTT.